Sequencing of this T cell receptor beta chain was carried out in a study of cytomegalovirus exposure and HLA in healthy donors. Regarding the study as a whole: Certain indistinguishable V segments, among them TRBV6-2 and TRBV6-3, were excluded. For most TCR sequences rarity was the rule, although some public TCRs occurred in many donors.

Concerning this clone: The antigen is unknown.

V dropped 3 bases and J dropped 0 bases, with 9 bases sitting between them. Germline V gives CDR1 SGHNT, CDR2 YENEEA. The CDR3 is made up of 15 amino acids. The PCR had 60 Vbeta and 13 Jbeta primers. Sequencing was performed with immunoSEQ multiplex PCR; in TCRdb, only in-frame clones are kept and a portion is missing. Altogether 150,000 to 200,000 clones are present, about three quarters being singletons, with the ten largest covering roughly 3%. The sample comprised PBMCs. The V and J genes are TRBV11-3 and TRBJ2-1; D is ambiguous. This clonotype was sampled from a woman aged 50 to 60 in good health and CMV-seropositive. The CDR3 DNA is TGTGCCAGCAGCTTTGGCGGAAGCTCCTACAATGAGCAGTTCTTC. Translating it yields CASSFGGSSYNEQFF.